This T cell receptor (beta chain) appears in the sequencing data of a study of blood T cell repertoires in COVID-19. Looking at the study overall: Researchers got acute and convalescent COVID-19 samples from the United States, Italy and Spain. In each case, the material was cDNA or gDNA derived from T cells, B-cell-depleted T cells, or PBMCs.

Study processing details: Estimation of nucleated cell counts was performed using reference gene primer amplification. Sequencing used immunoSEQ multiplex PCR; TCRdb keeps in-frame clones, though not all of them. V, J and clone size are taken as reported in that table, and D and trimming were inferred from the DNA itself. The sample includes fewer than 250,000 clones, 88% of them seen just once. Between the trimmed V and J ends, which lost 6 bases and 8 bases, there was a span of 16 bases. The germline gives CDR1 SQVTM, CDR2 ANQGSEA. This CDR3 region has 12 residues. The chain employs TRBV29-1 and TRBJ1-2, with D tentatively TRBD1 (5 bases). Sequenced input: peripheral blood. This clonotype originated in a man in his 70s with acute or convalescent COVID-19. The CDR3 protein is CSVQTQGSGYTF. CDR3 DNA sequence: TGCAGCGTCCAGACTCAGGGATCGGGCTACACCTTC.